The 30 T cell receptor beta chains given below trace back to one sample, sequenced in a study of blood T cell repertoires in COVID-19. The protocol was immunoSEQ multiplex PCR, while the TCRdb copy is restricted to in-frame clones and leaves out a portion. The sample lists about 220,000 clones, approximately 83% occurring once. Sequencing used PBMCs or T cells enriched from blood (not recorded which). Receptors were obtained from a woman aged 60-70 years who had recovered from COVID-19.

This chain joins TRBV19 and TRBJ1-2; D perhaps matches TRBD1 (6 bases). The germline V gene encodes CDR1 LNHDA and CDR2 SQIVND (reference sequence). The CDR3 spans 15 residues. V was trimmed by 7 bases and J by 0 bases, leaving 15 bases between them. The CDR3 protein is CASNERGHSNYGYTF. The CDR3 DNA is TGTGCCAGTAATGAAAGGGGACATTCTAACTATGGCTACACCTTC.

The chain is built from TRBV5-1 and TRBJ2-7; TRBD1 aligns across 10 bases. V lost 5 bases and J lost 2; bases outside the gene matches: 10. Germline assignment: CDR1 SGHRS and CDR2 YFSETQ. This CDR3 is built from 16 residues. The CDR3 region has the DNA TGCGCCAGCAGACGGACAGGGGGAACCGGGGCCTACGAGCAGTACTTC. Protein: CASRRTGGTGAYEQYF.

The chain couples TRBV6-8 to TRBJ2-7; D remains ambiguous. Looked up from germline, CDR1 is MNHGY and CDR2 is SAAAGT. Trimming left V 2 bases short and J 2 bases short, with 10 bases between. CDR3 length equals 14 residues. The CDR3 sequence is CASSYLEVTYEQYF. Here the CDR3 DNA reads TGTGCCAGCAGTTACCTAGAGGTGACCTACGAGCAGTACTTC.

This clone came up once. The chain has TRBV13 and TRBJ1-1; TRBD1 aligns across 8 bases. Germline CDR1 PRHDT, CDR2 FYEKMQ (reference sequence). The junction had 9 bases not matched to a gene; V was cut back by 4 bases and J by 5 bases. The CDR3 runs to 15 residues. The CDR3 protein is CASSSLDRDNTEAFF. CDR3 in DNA: TGTGCCAGCAGCTCCTTGGACAGGGATAATACTGAAGCTTTCTTT.

The V and J genes are TRBV7-2 and TRBJ2-7, with 8 bases matching TRBD2. The CDR3 spans 16 residues. V shed 1 base, J shed 2 bases, and the junction held 7 bases outside the gene matches. The germline V gene has CDR1 SGHTA and CDR2 FQGNSA. In DNA, the CDR3 is TGTGCCAGCAGCTTAGAATTAGCGGGGATTCCCTACGAGCAGTACTTC. Translation gives CASSLELAGIPYEQYF.

The chain is built from TRBV29-1 and TRBJ1-4; possible D gene TRBD1, 6 bases. This CDR3 is 15 amino acids long. V lost 6 bases and J lost 4, with 18 bases in between. Germline CDR1 reads SQVTM; CDR2 reads ANQGSEA. CDR3 bases: TGCAGCGTCCTAAGGGCGGGGGCCGGTAATGAAAAACTGTTTTTT. Residues: CSVLRAGAGNEKLFF.

The genes are TRBV2 and TRBJ2-3; D gene uncertain. This CDR3 contains 14 residues. The germline CDR1 and CDR2 sequences are SNHLY and FYNNEI. Trimming shortened V by 8 bases and J by 3 bases, and 15 bases separated the two germline ends. As DNA, the CDR3 is TGTGCCAGCGGAAGAGGCCCGAGGACAGATACGCAGTATTTT. It codes for CASGRGPRTDTQYF.

The chain combines TRBV7-2 with TRBJ2-7, with TRBD2 matching over 7 bases. CDR1 is SGHTA and CDR2 is FQGNSA in the germline V gene. The length of the CDR3 is 14 residues. Trimming removed 5 bases from V and 6 bases from J; junction bases left unmatched: 10. CDR3 loop: CASSQRGDKSEQYF. CDR3 bases: TGTGCCAGCAGCCAACGGGGGGATAAGAGCGAGCAGTACTTC. Full variable domain (outside the CDR3, taken from reference TRBV7-2 and TRBJ2-7): GAGVSQSPSNKVTEKGKDVELRCDPISGHTALYWYRQSLGQGLEFLIYFQGNSAPDKSGLPSDRFSAERTGGSVSTLTIQRTQQEDSAVYLCASSQRGDKSEQYFGPGTRLTVT.

The chain recombines TRBV11-2 with TRBJ2-2, with D unresolved. The CDR3 is made up of 12 amino acids. V dropped 5 bases and J dropped 4 bases, with 5 bases sitting between them. CDR1 is SGHAT, CDR2 FQNNGV, per germline. The CDR3 here is CASSRSTGELFF. Here the CDR3 DNA reads TGTGCCAGCAGCCGTAGCACCGGGGAGCTGTTTTTT. The full variable domain, with the rest looked up from reference TRBV11-2 and TRBJ2-2, is EAGVAQSPRYKIIEKRQSVAFWCNPISGHATLYWYQQILGQGPKLLIQFQNNGVVDDSQLPKDRFSAERLKGVDSTLKIQPAKLEDSAVYLCASSRSTGELFFGEGSRLTVL.

This clone showed up just once. The J gene is TRBJ2-3, the V gene TRBV29-1; 13 bases are shared with TRBD2. The CDR3 spans 16 residues. The V and J ends lost 4 bases and 2 bases, in that order; junction bases with no gene match: 6. In germline, CDR1 is SQVTM, CDR2 ANQGSEA. The CDR3 spells CSVGLAGGGVTDTQYF. CDR3 coding DNA: TGCAGCGTTGGACTAGCGGGAGGCGGTGTCACAGATACGCAGTATTTT.

This clone appeared a few times. The rearrangement joins TRBV7-9 to TRBJ1-6; the D is unclear. V was pared by 0 bases and J by 8 bases, with 11 bases between. Per the germline V gene, CDR1 is SEHNR and CDR2 is FQNEAQ (reference sequence). The CDR3 extends over 15 amino acids. CDR3 protein: CASSLAAVGDSPLHF. Here the CDR3 DNA reads TGTGCCAGCAGCTTAGCGGCGGTAGGAGATTCACCCCTCCACTTT.

The chain joins TRBV11-2 to TRBJ1-5, with TRBD1 matching over 11 bases. The V segment lost 3 bases and the J segment 7 bases; nucleotides outside the gene matches: 5. This CDR3 is built from 15 residues. Germline V CDR1 and CDR2: SGHAT, FQNNGV. Here the CDR3 reads CASSFGQGADQPQHF. As DNA, the CDR3 is TGTGCCAGCAGCTTCGGACAGGGGGCAGACCAGCCCCAGCATTTT.

The gene calls are TRBV24-1 and TRBJ2-6; possible D gene TRBD2, 5 bases. The CDR3 is 15 amino acids. Trimming cost V 9 bases and J 2 bases, with 13 bases left between them. Looked up from germline, CDR1 is KGHDR and CDR2 is SFDVKD. The DNA of the CDR3 is TGTGCCACCTCCTCGGGGATGGCTGGGGCCAACGTCCTGACTTTC. Protein sequence: CATSSGMAGANVLTF.

This chain uses TRBV7-9 with TRBJ1-2, with TRBD1 identical over 8 bases. The CDR3 has 16 amino acids. Germline assignment: CDR1 SEHNR and CDR2 FQNEAQ (reference sequence). J gave up 7 bases and V 4 bases, and 14 bases lay outside the gene matches. The CDR3 is CASSSRGQGPGRGYTF. CDR3 in DNA: TGTGCCAGCAGCTCAAGAGGACAGGGACCGGGTCGTGGCTACACCTTC.

The chain joins TRBV6-5 to TRBJ2-1; 9 bases fit TRBD2. The germline V gene encodes CDR1 MNHEY and CDR2 SVGAGI. The ends lost 1 base at V and 5 bases at J; junction bases unmatched: 6. This CDR3 spans 16 amino acids. CDR3: CASSYFIAGANNEQFF. The CDR3 nucleotides are TGTGCCAGCAGTTACTTCATAGCGGGGGCGAACAATGAGCAGTTCTTC.

The genes are TRBV10-3 and TRBJ2-6, with a tentative D call TRBD1 (6 bases). This CDR3 contains 17 residues. V was pared by 0 bases and J by 2 bases, with 11 bases between. Germline V gives CDR1 ENHRY, CDR2 SYGVKD. The CDR3 region is CAISESIPGAGANVLTF. The CDR3 coding sequence is TGTGCCATCAGTGAGTCGATACCAGGGGCTGGGGCCAACGTCCTGACTTTC.

This rearrangement joins TRBV7-2 to TRBJ2-7, with TRBD2 as a possible D gene (6 bases). Looked up from germline, CDR1 is SGHTA and CDR2 is FQGNSA. The CDR3 totals 14 residues. V lost 2 bases, J lost 2 bases, and 10 bases lay in between. CDR3 DNA: TGTGCCAGCAGCTTACCGGGACTCCCCTACGAGCAGTACTTC. It translates to CASSLPGLPYEQYF.

The chain is built from TRBV27 and TRBJ1-2, with 7 bases fitting TRBD1. V was pared by 0 bases and J by 4 bases, with 2 bases of the junction left unmatched. Germline V lookup: CDR1 MNHEY, CDR2 SMNVEV (reference sequence). The CDR3 length is 14 residues. CDR3 coding DNA: TGTGCCAGCAGTTTATCAAGACAGGGCTATGGCTACACCTTC. Its translation is CASSLSRQGYGYTF.

The chain employs TRBV5-1 and TRBJ2-7; D might be TRBD1 (6 bases). The length of the CDR3 is 15 residues. CDR1 is SGHRS, CDR2 YFSETQ, per germline. V was pared by 0 bases and J by 5 bases, with 15 bases between. CDR3 coding DNA: TGCGCCAGCAGCTTGGGACAGGCTACACCCCACGAGCAGTACTTC. This encodes CASSLGQATPHEQYF.

This clone has at least ten counts. V usage is TRBV10-3 and J usage is TRBJ1-3; 7 positions agree with TRBD1. J was trimmed by 2 bases and V by 6 bases; bases with no gene match: 4. Germline CDR1 and CDR2: ENHRY and SYGVKD. This CDR3 comprises 14 residues. The DNA of the CDR3 is TGTGCCATCAGCGCAGGGGGAGCTGGAAACACCATATATTTT. This translates into CAISAGGAGNTIYF.

This sequence joins TRBV6-5 and TRBJ2-3, with D perhaps matching TRBD1 (6 bases). The germline CDR1 and CDR2 sequences are MNHEY and SVGAGI. The CDR3 covers 13 residues. V lost 3 bases, J lost 6 bases, and 10 bases lay in between. CDR3 DNA sequence: TGTGCCAGCAGTTATGCAGGGGTTGATACGCAGTATTTT. Its translation is CASSYAGVDTQYF.

The genes are TRBV7-6 and TRBJ2-7; TRBD2 matches 9 bases. This CDR3 has 16 residues. CDR1 SGHVS and CDR2 FNYEAQ come from the germline V gene. The V and J ends lost 5 bases and 0 bases, in that order; junction bases with no gene match: 8. The CDR3 here is CASSPRLAESSYEQYF. The DNA of the CDR3 is TGTGCCAGCAGCCCCCGACTAGCGGAGAGCTCCTACGAGCAGTACTTC.

Only one count was recorded for this clone. At one end the junction does not follow the germline gene, possibly because of a read error. The rearrangement links TRBV18 to TRBJ1-2; the D gene is possibly TRBD1 (6 bases). The germline V gene encodes CDR1 KGHSH and CDR2 LQKENI. The CDR3 has 12 amino acids. As DNA, the CDR3 is TGTGCCAGCTCACCATCCGAGATGGGGGCCGTTTTC. It yields the protein CASSPSEMGAVF.

J is TRBJ1-2 and V is TRBV5-1; TRBD1 agrees at 7 bases. V lost 4 bases and J lost 0; bases outside the gene matches: 6. The CDR3 is made up of 15 amino acids. Per the germline V gene, CDR1 is SGHRS and CDR2 is YFSETQ. The CDR3: CASSNRQGANYGYTF. The CDR3 bases are TGCGCCAGCAGCAACCGACAGGGCGCTAACTATGGCTACACCTTC.

The rearrangement uses TRBV5-1 and TRBJ2-3, with a possible D match to TRBD1 (5 bases). CDR1 SGHRS and CDR2 YFSETQ come from the germline V gene. The ends were cut back, 0 bases at V and 6 bases at J, with 11 bases in the middle. The CDR3 is 14 amino acids. This chain's CDR3 is CASSLVQGEDTQYF. CDR3 coding DNA: TGCGCCAGCAGCTTGGTGCAGGGTGAGGATACGCAGTATTTT.

This clone was seen only once. This chain links TRBV19 with TRBJ2-2, with a tentative D call TRBD1 (7 bases). The germline V and J ends were trimmed by 10 bases and 0 bases, with 15 bases remaining between them. The CDR3 extends over 15 amino acids. The germline V gene has CDR1 LNHDA and CDR2 SQIVND (reference sequence). The DNA of the CDR3 is TGTGCCATTAGGAGGGGGACAGCGAACACCGGGGAGCTGTTTTTT. This sequence encodes CAIRRGTANTGELFF.

V is TRBV24-1 and J is TRBJ2-2; maybe TRBD1 (5 bases). This CDR3 contains 15 residues. Between the trimmed V and J ends, which lost 4 bases and 1 base, there was a span of 9 bases. Germline CDR1 reads KGHDR; CDR2 reads SFDVKD. The CDR3 spells CATSDVGVNTGELFF. The CDR3 bases are TGTGCCACCAGTGACGTAGGGGTGAACACCGGGGAGCTGTTTTTT.

V and J are TRBV19 and TRBJ2-1; TRBD1 might be the D (6 bases). The germline V and J ends were trimmed by 10 bases and 3 bases, with 19 bases remaining between them. The CDR3 totals 15 residues. The germline V gene has CDR1 LNHDA and CDR2 SQIVND (reference sequence). Written as DNA, the CDR3 is TGTGCCACGACCAAACAGGGCGTGGACTACAATGAGCAGTTCTTC. Protein: CATTKQGVDYNEQFF.

The genes are TRBV13 and TRBJ2-7; 7 nucleotides agree with TRBD1. Germline V lookup: CDR1 PRHDT, CDR2 FYEKMQ (reference sequence). Trimming removed 0 bases from V and 0 bases from J; junction bases left unmatched: 5. This CDR3 is 16 amino acids long. The CDR3 DNA is TGTGCCAGCAGCTTAGGTCCGGGACAGTCCTCCTACGAGCAGTACTTC. This codes for CASSLGPGQSSYEQYF.

The rearrangement joins TRBV4-3 to TRBJ1-4; 8 bases agree with TRBD1. CDR1 and CDR2 from the germline V gene are LGHNA and YSLEER. V dropped 0 bases and J dropped 5; count of bases not matched to a gene: 5. The CDR3 is made up of 16 amino acids. In nucleotides, the CDR3 is TGCGCCAGCAGCCAAGACTCCGGGACAGGAAATGAAAAACTGTTTTTT. This sequence encodes CASSQDSGTGNEKLFF.